This T cell receptor (beta chain) was obtained from a study of T cell responses to AZD1222 COVID-19 vaccine. General observations from the study: At study baseline, merely more than 5 AZD1222 recipients were seropositive.

Profiling relied on immunoSEQ multiplex PCR, and the TCRdb table lists in-frame clones only, not all of them. The sample contains about 82,000 clones, 90% of which appear only once. A word on this clone: What it binds is not known.

The CDR3 sequence is 15 residues long. Germline lookup yields CDR1 SGDLS and CDR2 YYNGEE. The V and J ends lost 0 bases and 2 bases, in that order; junction bases with no gene match: 3. The receptor was derived from an adult in good health. The sequenced sample was peripheral blood, obtained on day 0 of AZD1222 vaccination. The V call is TRBV9, the J call TRBJ2-3; 7 positions match TRBD1. The chain's CDR3 is CASSVGDSYTDTQYF. CDR3 DNA sequence: TGTGCCAGCAGCGTAGGGGACAGTTACACAGATACGCAGTATTTT.